The 10 T cell receptor beta chains below all came from one sample that was sequenced in a study of blood T cell repertoires in COVID-19. Repertoires were generated with immunoSEQ multiplex PCR, while TCRdb's copy carries only in-frame clones and drops some. The sample includes about 210,000 clones, roughly 82% of them seen just once. Source material: peripheral blood. These receptors were collected from a woman aged 40 to 50 with acute or convalescent COVID-19.

The rearrangement uses TRBV10-1 and TRBJ2-7; 10 nucleotides agree with TRBD1. V lost 6 bases to trimming and J lost 2 bases; unmatched junction nucleotides: 7. This CDR3 region has 15 residues. The germline CDR1 and CDR2 sequences are WNHNN and SYGVQD (reference sequence). CDR3 nucleotide sequence: TGCGCCAGCAGCCCCGGGACAGGGGCCCCCTACGAGCAGTACTTC. This encodes CASSPGTGAPYEQYF.

The V call is TRBV19, the J call TRBJ1-1, with TRBD1 identical over 9 bases. This CDR3 is built from 14 residues. The V and J ends lost 7 bases and 11 bases, in that order; junction bases with no gene match: 14. Germline loops: CDR1 LNHDA, CDR2 SQIVND (reference sequence). The CDR3 region is CASTSFGQGRGAFF. Here the CDR3 DNA reads TGTGCCAGTACCTCATTCGGACAGGGGAGAGGGGCTTTCTTT.

The V gene is TRBV5-1, the J gene TRBJ2-4, with D possibly being TRBD2 (7 bases). With 0 bases removed from V and 8 bases from J, the gap between germline ends came to 12 bases. Germline CDR1 reads SGHRS; CDR2 reads YFSETQ. This CDR3 contains 14 residues. DNA for the CDR3: TGCGCCAGCAGCTTGGGGCAGGGGAGGGACATTCAGTACTTC. It encodes CASSLGQGRDIQYF.

About this clone: Sequence at one end of the junction differs from germline and may be a read error. V usage is TRBV5-6 and J usage is TRBJ2-7, with TRBD1 as a possible D gene (6 bases). CDR3 size: 12 residues. Germline CDR1 SGHDT, CDR2 YYEEEE. CDR3 nucleotide sequence: TGTGCCAGCAGCCATCAGACAGGCCCCCTGGGCTTC. Protein product: CASSHQTGPLGF.

The chain uses TRBV5-1 and TRBJ2-5; D uncertain. The germline CDR1 and CDR2 sequences are SGHRS and YFSETQ. The CDR3 contains 12 residues. The germline V and J ends were trimmed by 4 bases and 0 bases, with 4 bases remaining between them. CDR3 loop: CASSQNQETQYF. The CDR3 bases are TGCGCCAGCAGCCAAAACCAAGAGACCCAGTACTTC.

The chain combines TRBV4-1 with TRBJ2-7, with 11 bases lining up with TRBD1. After removal of 3 bases from V and 3 bases from J, the junction contained 4 bases not matched to a gene. The CDR3 length is 15 residues. Looked up from germline, CDR1 is MGHRA and CDR2 is YSYEKL. The CDR3 region has the DNA TGCGCCAGCAGCCAGGCCGGGACAGGGGGCTACGAGCAGTACTTC. This codes for CASSQAGTGGYEQYF.

A remark on this clone: Within the sample, other DNA sequences also encode this same CDR3. The V and J genes are TRBV2 and TRBJ1-5; D possibly corresponds to TRBD1 (5 bases). Trimming shortened V by 8 bases and J by 7 bases, and 15 bases separated the two germline ends. Germline CDR1 is SNHLY and CDR2 is FYNNEI. The CDR3 runs 13 residues. The CDR3 reads CASRVDSRQPQHF. DNA of the CDR3: TGTGCCAGCCGGGTTGACAGCAGACAGCCCCAGCATTTT. Full variable domain (rest looked up from reference TRBV2 and TRBJ1-5): EPEVTQTPSHQVTQMGQEVILRCVPISNHLYFYWYRQILGQKVEFLVSFYNNEISEKSEIFDDQFSVERPDGSNFTLKIRSTKLEDSAMYFCASRVDSRQPQHFGDGTRLSIL.

The chain has TRBV7-6 and TRBJ2-2; 7 bases line up with TRBD2. J gave up 7 bases and V 1 base, and 3 bases lay outside the gene matches. The CDR3 runs 14 residues. Germline loops: CDR1 SGHVS, CDR2 FNYEAQ. CDR3 loop: CASSLDGTNGELFF. The CDR3 bases are TGTGCCAGCAGCTTAGACGGGACTAACGGGGAGCTGTTTTTT.

The V call is TRBV12-3 or TRBV12-4, the J call TRBJ2-1; D is unclear. This CDR3 has 12 amino acids. Trimming pared 7 bases from V and 6 bases from J, leaving 10 bases between. The CDR3 DNA reads as TGTGCCAGCACCCTGTCGCGCAATGAGCAGTTCTTC. It specifies CASTLSRNEQFF.

V gene TRBV27 combines with J gene TRBJ2-7; D unclear. CDR3 length: 15 amino acids. The V and J ends lost 4 bases and 0 bases respectively, with 13 bases between them. CDR1 and CDR2 (germline): MNHEY, SMNVEV (reference sequence). CDR3 residues: CASSWAGYSSYEQYF. CDR3 in DNA: TGTGCCAGCAGTTGGGCCGGCTATAGCTCCTACGAGCAGTACTTC.